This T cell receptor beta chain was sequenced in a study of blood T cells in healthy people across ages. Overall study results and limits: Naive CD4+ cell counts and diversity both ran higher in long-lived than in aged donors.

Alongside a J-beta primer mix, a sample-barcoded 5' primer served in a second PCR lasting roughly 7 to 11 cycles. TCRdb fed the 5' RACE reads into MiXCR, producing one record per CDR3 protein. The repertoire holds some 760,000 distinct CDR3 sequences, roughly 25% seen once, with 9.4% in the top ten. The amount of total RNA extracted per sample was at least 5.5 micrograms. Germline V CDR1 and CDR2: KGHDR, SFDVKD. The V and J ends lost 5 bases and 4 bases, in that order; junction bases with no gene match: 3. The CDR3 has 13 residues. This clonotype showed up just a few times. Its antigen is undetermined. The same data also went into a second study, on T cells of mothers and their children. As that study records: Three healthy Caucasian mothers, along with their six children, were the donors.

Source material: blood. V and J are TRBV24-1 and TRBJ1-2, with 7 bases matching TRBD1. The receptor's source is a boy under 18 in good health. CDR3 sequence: CATSVAGGYGYTF. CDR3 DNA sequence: TGTGCCACCAGTGTGGCAGGGGGCTATGGCTACACCTTC.